The subject of this entry is one TCR beta chain. TCRdb keeps only in-frame clones here, not all; method: immunoSEQ multiplex PCR. The sample consists of hundreds of thousands of clones, less than 98% of them appearing once. V was shortened by 0 bases and J by 4 bases, with 13 bases between the two germline ends. CDR1 SGHRS and CDR2 YFSETQ come from the germline V gene. The CDR3 consists of 16 residues. These data originate in a study of shared clonotypes between healthy human individuals. The chain combines TRBV5-1 with TRBJ2-2; perhaps TRBD2 as D (6 bases). This sequence was found in a woman in her 30s in good health. Sequences were obtained from naive CD4+ T cells sorted from blood. Subset in this sample: CD45RA+ positively selected. This CDR3 is CASSLVGGVTTGELFF. CDR3 sequence (DNA): TGCGCCAGCAGCTTGGTGGGAGGTGTGACCACCGGGGAGCTGTTTTTT.